These 31 T cell receptor beta chains originate from one sample sequenced in a study of blood T cells in healthy people across ages. A second roughly 7 to 11 cycle PCR used barcoded and J-beta primers. TCRdb called the 5' RACE reads again in MiXCR, with one record for every CDR3 protein. The repertoire has 650,000 to 700,000 distinct CDR3 sequences, about 32% of them found once; the top ten carry over 15%. Sequenced material: blood. The receptors come from a woman over 75 in good health.

V is TRBV18 and J is TRBJ2-1; 10 bases map to TRBD2. Germline loops: CDR1 KGHSH, CDR2 LQKENI. The J segment lost 6 bases and the V segment lost 1 base, leaving 12 bases of the junction unmatched. The CDR3 extends over 18 amino acids. CDR3 region: CASSPLSGGEVFVNEQFF. The CDR3 nucleotides read TGTGCCAGCTCACCACTCAGCGGGGGGGAAGTTTTTGTCAATGAGCAGTTCTTC.

The chain uses TRBV20-1 and TRBJ2-1; a possible D gene is TRBD2 (5 bases). Germline V gene data show CDR1 as DFQATT and CDR2 as SNEGSKA (reference sequence). Trimming took off 2 bases at V and 1 base at J, with 9 bases between the two ends. This CDR3 comprises 14 residues. Here the CDR3 reads CSARPGFSYNEQFF. The DNA for the CDR3 is TGCAGTGCTAGACCGGGATTTTCCTACAATGAGCAGTTCTTC.

This clonotype was seen more than once but under ten times. The chain employs TRBV5-6 and TRBJ1-1; a possible D gene is TRBD1 (5 bases). Germline V CDR1 and CDR2: SGHDT, YYEEEE. Trimming took off 0 bases at V and 2 bases at J, with 14 bases between the two ends. The CDR3 is 16 amino acids. Here the CDR3 DNA reads TGTGCCAGCAGCTTGGCCCTCGGGACCGGTAACACTGAAGCTTTCTTT. The encoded protein is CASSLALGTGNTEAFF.

With regard to this clonotype: This may stem from a read error, because a much larger clone lies one nucleotide away. The chain couples TRBV6-5 to TRBJ1-6, with 7 positions matching TRBD1. V was clipped by 2 bases and J by 14 bases; unmatched bases: 6. Germline-derived CDR1 and CDR2 are MNHEY and SVGAGI. The CDR3 sequence is 13 residues long. The chain's CDR3 is CASSYNRGSSLHF. DNA of the CDR3: TGTGCCAGCAGTTACAACAGGGGATCATCCCTCCACTTT.

The V gene is TRBV10-2, the J gene TRBJ2-1; 8 bases line up with TRBD2. J lost 4 bases, V lost 5 bases, and 7 bases had no gene match. Germline V gene data show CDR1 as WSHSY and CDR2 as SAAADI. This CDR3 region has 15 residues. The CDR3, as DNA: TGCGCCAGCAGTTTTGCGGGAGGCTCTTACAATGAGCAGTTCTTC. This sequence encodes CASSFAGGSYNEQFF.

This clonotype came up many times. The genes are TRBV15 and TRBJ2-1, with 9 bases lining up with TRBD2. CDR3 length: 16 residues. From germline, CDR1 is LNHNV and CDR2 YYDKDF (reference sequence). J gave up 5 bases and V 0 bases, and 5 bases lay outside the gene matches. In nucleotides, the CDR3 is TGTGCCACCAGCAGAGAGCTAGCGGGGCGAGACAATGAGCAGTTCTTC. Its translation: CATSRELAGRDNEQFF. The variable domain in full, with the rest retrieved from reference TRBV15 and TRBJ2-1, is DAMVIQNPRYQVTQFGKPVTLSCSQTLNHNVMYWYQQKSSQAPKLLFHYYDKDFNNEADTPDNFQSRRPNTSFCFLDIRSPGLGDTAMYLCATSRELAGRDNEQFFGPGTRLTVL.

This clonotype occurred a few times. A read error may be the cause here, since a much bigger clone is one base away. The chain joins TRBV20-1 to TRBJ1-2, with D tentatively TRBD1 (5 bases). Trimming cost V 6 bases and J 3 bases, with 23 bases left between them. This CDR3 is 16 amino acids long. Germline V gene lookup returns CDR1 DFQATT and CDR2 SNEGSKA (reference sequence). The CDR3 reads CSALPSGADLHYGYTF. Written as DNA, the CDR3 is TGCAGTGCCCTCCCGTCCGGGGCAGACCTTCACTATGGCTACACCTTC.

About this clonotype itself: Just one base apart from a much larger clone, this may be a read error. The rearrangement joins TRBV29-1 to TRBJ1-6; 8 bases map to TRBD1. There are 13 residues in the CDR3. The germline gives CDR1 SQVTM, CDR2 ANQGSEA. The CDR3 protein is CSVAASGGEPPHF. The CDR3 DNA sequence: TGCAGCGTAGCCGCTTCAGGGGGCGAACCCCCCCACTTT.

This clonotype appeared many times. V usage is TRBV19 and J usage is TRBJ2-3, with D possibly being TRBD1 (9 bases). This CDR3 contains 14 residues. Trimming removed 8 bases from V and 8 bases from J, with 20 bases in between. Per the germline V gene, CDR1 is LNHDA and CDR2 is SQIVND (reference sequence). DNA for the CDR3: TGTGCCAGTGCACGGGGGGGGACAGGGACTACGCAGTATTTT. Translating it yields CASARGGTGTTQYF. The whole variable domain, remainder taken from reference TRBV19 and TRBJ2-3, is DGGITQSPKYLFRKEGQNVTLSCEQNLNHDAMYWYRQDPGQGLRLIYYSQIVNDFQKGDIAEGYSVSREKKESFPLTVTSAQKNPTAFYLCASARGGTGTTQYFGPGTRLTVL.

This clonotype was found many times. V gene TRBV25-1 combines with J gene TRBJ1-2, with a possible D match to TRBD1 (5 bases). This CDR3 has 13 amino acids. Trimming removed 6 bases at V and 4 bases at J, with 12 bases between. The germline gives CDR1 MGHDK, CDR2 SYGVNS. The CDR3 bases are TGTGCCAGCAGGGGGGGTTTGAGCTATGGCTACACCTTC. It codes for CASRGGLSYGYTF.

Only a few counts were recorded for this clonotype. Its ends do not fully match the called genes, so a read error is possible. The chain employs TRBV15 and TRBJ2-3; weak D call: TRBD1 (5 bases). Germline V gene data show CDR1 as LNHNV and CDR2 as YYDKDF (reference sequence). The CDR3 consists of 14 residues. This CDR3 reads CTTSTGPPGDTQYF. The CDR3 region has the DNA TGTACCACCAGCACGGGTCCACCAGGGGATACGCAGTATTTT.

This clonotype was picked up many times. V gene TRBV10-3 combines with J gene TRBJ1-4; 7 nucleotides align to TRBD1. The V segment lost 1 base and the J segment 8 bases; nucleotides outside the gene matches: 10. CDR1 and CDR2 from the germline V gene are ENHRY and SYGVKD. This CDR3 is built from 16 residues. CDR3 loop: CAISEFGTADNEKLFF. The CDR3 DNA is TGTGCCATCAGTGAGTTTGGGACAGCGGATAACGAAAAACTGTTTTTT.

This clonotype was picked up a small number of times. A much larger clonotype is one base distant, so this may be a read error. The rearrangement joins TRBV10-3 to TRBJ2-7; D is possibly TRBD1 (6 bases). Trimming stripped 3 bases from V and 10 bases from J, with 16 bases between. Germline loops: CDR1 ENHRY, CDR2 SYGVKD. This CDR3 has 13 amino acids. CDR3 sequence reads: CAISDKGQEAQYF. DNA of the CDR3: TGTGCCATCAGTGACAAGGGACAAGAGGCCCAGTACTTC.

The CDR3 is CASSHRGGAEAFF. In DNA form, the CDR3 reads TGTGCCAGCAGCCACAGGGGAGGCGCTGAAGCTTTCTTT. The chain has TRBV3-1 and TRBJ1-1; D may be TRBD1 (6 bases). The V and J ends lost 3 bases and 6 bases respectively, with 11 bases between them. The germline V gene encodes CDR1 LGHDT and CDR2 YNNKEL (reference sequence). This CDR3 spans 13 amino acids.

This clonotype was picked up a small number of times. Being one base from a much bigger clone, this may be a read error. The chain couples TRBV14 to TRBJ2-7; perhaps TRBD1 as D (8 bases). Germline V lookup: CDR1 SGHDN, CDR2 FVKESK. The CDR3 loop spans 13 amino acids. The V end lost 6 bases, the J end lost 7 bases, and 16 bases lay between the germline ends. The CDR3 nucleotides read TGTGCCAGCAGTCGGGACAGGCGGGGGGAGCAGTACTTC. It encodes CASSRDRRGEQYF.

This clonotype was seen only a few times. The J gene is TRBJ1-2, the V gene TRBV2; D is perhaps TRBD1 (6 bases). Germline V CDR1 and CDR2: SNHLY, FYNNEI. CDR3 length: 13 amino acids. V gave up 3 bases and J gave up 5 bases, with 10 bases separating them. CDR3 in DNA: TGTGCCAGCAGTGAGGGGGCGAGGTATGGCTACACCTTC. Protein: CASSEGARYGYTF.

The V gene is TRBV7-2, the J gene TRBJ2-7, with D tentatively TRBD2 (6 bases). V was trimmed by 5 bases and J by 3 bases, leaving 8 bases between them. The CDR3 spans 12 residues. From germline, CDR1 is SGHTA and CDR2 FQGNSA. The CDR3, as DNA: TGTGCCAGCAGCGGGGGGATCTACGAGCAGTACTTC. Translating it yields CASSGGIYEQYF.

This clonotype was seen ten or more times. The V and J genes are TRBV7-6 and TRBJ2-5, with 9 bases matching TRBD1. Germline-derived CDR1 and CDR2 are SGHVS and FNYEAQ. After removal of 5 bases from V and 5 bases from J, the junction contained 6 bases not matched to a gene. The CDR3 has 14 residues. In nucleotides, the CDR3 is TGTGCCAGCAGCCCCCGACAGGGGGTCGAGACCCAGTACTTC. Protein sequence: CASSPRQGVETQYF.

As to this clonotype: A read error may be the cause here, since a much bigger clone is one base away. V usage is TRBV7-7 and J usage is TRBJ1-1; possible D gene TRBD1, 6 bases. Germline assignment: CDR1 SSHAT and CDR2 FNYEAQ (reference sequence). The CDR3 runs to 11 residues. CDR3 in DNA: TGTGCCAACAGCGTGACAGGTGAAGCTTTCTTT. Protein product: CANSVTGEAFF.

This clonotype was seen a handful of times. The rearrangement joins TRBV27 to TRBJ1-2; TRBD1 agrees at 7 bases. Per the germline V gene, CDR1 is MNHEY and CDR2 is SMNVEV (reference sequence). The CDR3 is 12 amino acids. V was clipped by 4 bases and J by 8 bases; unmatched bases: 4. For the CDR3, the DNA is TGTGCCAGCAGTTCCCACAGGGGCGGCTACACCTTC. Its protein is CASSSHRGGYTF.

In this sample, this clonotype turned up a few times. The chain joins TRBV19 to TRBJ2-4; D perhaps matches TRBD1 (5 bases). In germline, CDR1 is LNHDA, CDR2 SQIVND (reference sequence). Between the trimmed V and J ends, which lost 4 bases and 13 bases, there was a span of 17 bases. This CDR3 has 13 amino acids. The CDR3 DNA follows: TGTGCCAGTAGTAAGGGCAGGGAAGTGGAGCAGTACTTC. It is translated as CASSKGREVEQYF.

This clonotype was seen at least ten times. The V and J genes are TRBV7-2 and TRBJ2-5, with 8 bases fitting TRBD2. This CDR3 comprises 14 residues. The germline V gene has CDR1 SGHTA and CDR2 FQGNSA. The V and J ends lost 2 bases and 7 bases, in that order; junction bases with no gene match: 6. In DNA, the CDR3 is TGTGCCAGCAGCTTAAGGGCGGGGGGTGGGACCCAGTACTTC. Its protein product is CASSLRAGGGTQYF.

This clonotype appeared a single time. A much larger clone differs by one base, so this may be a read error. The chain carries TRBV20-1 and TRBJ2-4; tentative D call: TRBD1 (6 bases). This CDR3 spans 12 amino acids. CDR1 is DFQATT and CDR2 is SNEGSKA in the germline V gene (reference sequence). The CDR3 is CSVMGDNPEQDF. CDR3 sequence (DNA): TGCAGTGTTATGGGGGACAACCCCGAGCAGGACTTC.

This rearrangement joins TRBV7-2 to TRBJ1-1; weak D call: TRBD1 (5 bases). This CDR3 comprises 18 residues. Per the germline V gene, CDR1 is SGHTA and CDR2 is FQGNSA. Trimming pared 5 bases from V and 4 bases from J, leaving 26 bases between. The CDR3 here is CASSPEGVTINLSTEAFF. CDR3 bases: TGTGCCAGCAGCCCGGAAGGGGTTACAATAAACTTGAGCACTGAAGCTTTCTTT. Based on the CDR3 plus reference TRBV7-2 and TRBJ1-1, the full variable domain is GAGVSQSPSNKVTEKGKDVELRCDPISGHTALYWYRQSLGQGLEFLIYFQGNSAPDKSGLPSDRFSAERTGGSVSTLTIQRTQQEDSAVYLCASSPEGVTINLSTEAFFGQGTRLTVV.

This clonotype was counted many times. CDR3 coding DNA: TGTGCCAGCCGGAACAGGGGAGAAAGCTATGGCTACACCTTC. The encoded protein is CASRNRGESYGYTF. The chain is built from TRBV6-6 and TRBJ1-2; 7 positions match TRBD1. The CDR3 has 14 amino acids. Germline CDR1 and CDR2: MNHNY and SVGAGI (reference sequence). Germline trimming cut 8 bases from V and 4 bases from J; bases unmatched to any gene: 10.

With respect to this clonotype: Just one base apart from a much larger clone, this may be a read error. The J gene is TRBJ1-2, the V gene TRBV14; a possible D gene is TRBD1 (5 bases). CDR3 length: 15 residues. Per the germline V gene, CDR1 is SGHDN and CDR2 is FVKESK. The CDR3 region is CASSPRQISNCGYTF. In DNA form, the CDR3 reads TGTGCCAGCAGCCCTCGACAGATATCTAACTGTGGCTACACCTTC.

This clonotype was seen many times. This chain uses TRBV10-2 with TRBJ1-5; 7 bases line up with TRBD1. V lost 6 bases and J lost 3; bases outside the gene matches: 5. The germline CDR1 and CDR2 sequences are WSHSY and SAAADI. This CDR3 contains 14 residues. The CDR3 DNA reads TGCGCCAGCAGCCCCGGGACAGTCAATCAGCCCCAGCATTTT. Translated: CASSPGTVNQPQHF.

The V and J genes are TRBV20-1 and TRBJ2-7, with TRBD2 matching over 12 bases. The ends lost 0 bases at V and 4 bases at J; junction bases unmatched: 7. From germline, CDR1 is DFQATT and CDR2 SNEGSKA (reference sequence). The CDR3 extends over 16 amino acids. Here the CDR3 reads CSARDSSGGAFYEQYF. The CDR3 DNA is TGCAGTGCTAGAGATTCTAGCGGGGGGGCTTTTTACGAGCAGTACTTC.

The chain combines TRBV5-1 with TRBJ2-1; 7 bases align to TRBD2. Germline V gene data show CDR1 as SGHRS and CDR2 as YFSETQ. V lost 3 bases, J lost 8 bases, and 11 bases stayed unmatched. The CDR3 runs 15 residues. CDR3 residues: CASSSHRGSFDEQFF. The CDR3 nucleotides are TGCGCCAGCAGCTCCCATCGCGGGAGTTTCGATGAGCAGTTCTTC. Full variable domain (missing parts from reference TRBV5-1 and TRBJ2-1): KAGVTQTPRYLIKTRGQQVTLSCSPISGHRSVSWYQQTPGQGLQFLFEYFSETQRNKGNFPGRFSGRQFSNSRSEMNVSTLELGDSALYLCASSSHRGSFDEQFFGPGTRLTVL.

This clonotype has at least ten counts. Here the CDR3 reads CASSPLQGISSYNEQFF. DNA of the CDR3: TGTGCCAGCAGCCCCCTACAAGGCATAAGCTCCTACAATGAGCAGTTCTTC. V usage is TRBV6-2 or TRBV6-3 and J usage is TRBJ2-1; D is uncertain. The CDR3 runs to 17 residues. The V and J ends lost 6 bases and 0 bases respectively, with 18 bases between them. The germline V gene has CDR1 MNHEY and CDR2 SVGEGT.

This clonotype has ten or more counts. The V call is TRBV28, the J call TRBJ2-7; TRBD1 matches at 7 bases. Germline V gene lookup returns CDR1 MDHEN and CDR2 SYDVKM. This CDR3 is built from 14 residues. V lost 4 bases to trimming and J lost 7 bases; unmatched junction nucleotides: 10. CDR3 protein: CASSSLDHRGEQYF. Written as DNA, the CDR3 is TGTGCCAGCAGTTCCCTGGATCACAGGGGAGAGCAGTACTTC. Supplemented by reference TRBV28 and TRBJ2-7, the full variable domain reads DVKVTQSSRYLVKRTGEKVFLECVQDMDHENMFWYRQDPGLGLRLIYFSYDVKMKEKGDIPEGYSVSREKKERFSLILESASTNQTSMYLCASSSLDHRGEQYFGPGTRLTVT.